The 3 T cell receptor beta chains below come from one sample, sequenced in a study of human T cells and chemical hapten exposure. Time point denoted: patch test 3, about 24 weeks after DPC sensitization. Regarding treatment: therapeutic diphenylcyclopropenone sensitization with weekly scalp DPC. TCRdb called the RACE reads again in MiXCR, with one record for every CDR3 protein. The sample records 150,000 to 200,000 distinct CDR3 sequences, roughly 25% being singletons. Sequencing used whole blood, obtained in connection with sensitization to the hapten diphenylcyclopropenone (DPC). The origin of the receptors is a woman under 30 with alopecia areata. Some clones in this sample may be carry-over from other donors' samples.

This chain connects TRBV27 to TRBJ2-7, with 7 bases aligning to TRBD2. V was clipped by 7 bases and J by 7 bases; unmatched bases: 10. The CDR3 is made up of 13 amino acids. Per the germline V gene, CDR1 is MNHEY and CDR2 is SMNVEV (reference sequence). CDR3 nucleotide sequence: TGTGCCAGCAAGACTAGCTCTTTGGGGGAGCAGTACTTC. Translated: CASKTSSLGEQYF.

Only one count was recorded for this clonotype. The chain employs TRBV25-1 and TRBJ1-1; TRBD1 matches at 7 bases. The CDR3 has 15 residues. Germline V gene sequence: CDR1 MGHDK, CDR2 SYGVNS. V gave up 2 bases and J gave up 1 base; unmatched junction bases: 4. The CDR3, as DNA: TGTGCCAGCAGTGAACCTGGGACAGCGAACACTGAAGCTTTCTTT. Protein: CASSEPGTANTEAFF.

The sample holds many counts of this clonotype. The rearrangement links TRBV7-2 to TRBJ2-3; D not certain. The CDR3 is 12 residues long. The germline V gene encodes CDR1 SGHTA and CDR2 FQGNSA. The ends were cut back, 5 bases at V and 4 bases at J, with 7 bases in the middle. Written as DNA, the CDR3 is TGTGCCAGCAGCCGACCTTCAGATACGCAGTATTTT. This codes for CASSRPSDTQYF.